The rows below give T cell receptor beta chains drawn from one sample of a study of radiation and T cells in renal cell carcinoma. Repertoires were generated with immunoSEQ multiplex PCR, while TCRdb's copy carries only in-frame clones and drops some. Here the sample spans nearly 50,000 clones, about 80% being singletons. Source: blood, taken from a patient whose treatment included radiotherapy and nephrectomy. These receptors were obtained from a woman in her 70s with renal cell carcinoma. Both conserved end residues are part of each CDR3. A D gene is named only where the DNA matches it firmly. A clone size is listed for some rows: how often the clone was seen (once, few, many), or a class if it is expanded.

V,D,J,size,DNA,CDR3
TRBV6-1,.,TRBJ1-2,.,TGTGCCAGCAGTGAAAGCCCCGCCGATGGCTACACCTTC,CASSESPADGYTF
TRBV13,TRBD1,TRBJ1-1,.,TGTGCCAGCAGCGCAAGGACAGGGGACACTGAAGCTTTCTTT,CASSARTGDTEAFF
TRBV10-3,.,TRBJ2-4,few,TGTGCCATCAGTGATGGTCAGAAGACAACCAAAAACATTCAGTACTTC,CAISDGQKTTKNIQYF
TRBV30,.,TRBJ2-3,.,TGTGCCTGGAGTGTTAGTTCTACGAGGGGGGTGGCAGATACGCAGTATTTT,CAWSVSSTRGVADTQYF
TRBV5-6,.,TRBJ1-1,.,TGTGCCAGCAGCACGCCGGGGGCCTCTAGGACTGAAGCTTTCTTT,CASSTPGASRTEAFF
TRBV2,.,TRBJ2-1,.,TGTGCCAGCAGTGAATCAAGTGCCGGGAATGAGCAGTTCTTC,CASSESSAGNEQFF
TRBV29-1,TRBD1,TRBJ1-2,.,TGCAGCGTAGACTCAGGGGGCCCCCTCTATGGCTACACCTTC,CSVDSGGPLYGYTF
TRBV27,TRBD2,TRBJ2-1,once,TGTGCCAGCAGCCAAACGGGACTAGCGACCAATGAGCAGTTCTTC,CASSQTGLATNEQFF
TRBV18,.,TRBJ1-5,.,TGTGCCAGCTCACCACAGGGCGAGAGCAATCAGCCCCAGCATTTT,CASSPQGESNQPQHF
TRBV15,.,TRBJ2-7,.,TGTGCCACCAGCAGAGGGGGCCTAGCGTACGAGCAGTACTTC,CATSRGGLAYEQYF
TRBV2,.,TRBJ1-2,.,TGTGCCAGCAGCGGGGGCCCGAGGGGCTATGGCTACACCTTC,CASSGGPRGYGYTF
TRBV7-9,TRBD1,TRBJ2-3,.,TGTGCCAGCAGCATAGGACAGGGCACAGATACGCAGTATTTT,CASSIGQGTDTQYF
TRBV5-1,TRBD1,TRBJ2-3,.,TGCGCCAGCACCCCCGGGACAGGGGCCTACACAGATACGCAGTATTTT,CASTPGTGAYTDTQYF
TRBV30,.,TRBJ1-6,.,TGTGCCTCGAACGGGGGCTATAATTCACCCCTCCACTTT,CASNGGYNSPLHF
TRBV6-6,.,TRBJ1-1,once,TGTGCCAGCAGTAGCCAGCGGCACACTGAAGCTTTCTTT,CASSSQRHTEAFF
TRBV7-2,.,TRBJ1-2,.,TGTGCCAGCAGCTCCCGCGGGGGGACGAGGGGCTACACCTTC,CASSSRGGTRGYTF
TRBV18,TRBD2,TRBJ2-1,.,TGTGCCAGCTCACTACTAGCGGGGCTTCTGGATGAGCAGTTCTTC,CASSLLAGLLDEQFF
TRBV5-1,TRBD2,TRBJ2-1,.,TGCGCCAGCAGCATGGGACTAGCGGGGGGAAGCTCCTACAATGAGCAGTTCTTC,CASSMGLAGGSSYNEQFF
TRBV6-6,TRBD1,TRBJ1-6,.,TGTGCCAGCAGTTGGGGACAGGATAATTCACCCCTCCACTTT,CASSWGQDNSPLHF
TRBV30,.,TRBJ1-2,.,TGTGCCTGGGGTACTAACTATGGCTACACCTTC,CAWGTNYGYTF
TRBV4-1,TRBD2,TRBJ2-5,.,TGCGCCAGCAGCCAAGGCCGCGGGGGGGAAGAGACCCAGTACTTC,CASSQGRGGEETQYF
TRBV9,.,TRBJ2-1,few,TGTGCCAGCAGCGGGCTAAACAATGAGCAGTTCTTC,CASSGLNNEQFF
TRBV27,TRBD1,TRBJ1-2,few,TGTGCCAGCAGTTCCCCCGCCTCTGGACAGGGCTATGGCTACACCTTC,CASSSPASGQGYGYTF
TRBV27,TRBD1,TRBJ2-7,.,TGTGCCAGCAGTCCCGGGACAGGCTACGAGCAGTACTTC,CASSPGTGYEQYF
TRBV27,.,TRBJ1-4,.,TGTGCCAGCAGTGAGGAAGGAGGGGAAAAACTGTTTTTT,CASSEEGGEKLFF
TRBV10-3,.,TRBJ1-6,few,TGTGCCATCAGTGTCGCAGCAGGAAGTTCACCCCTCCACTTT,CAISVAAGSSPLHF
TRBV19,.,TRBJ1-4,.,TGTGCCAGTAGGGAGAATGAAAAACTGTTTTTT,CASRENEKLFF
TRBV7-7,.,TRBJ2-7,.,TGTGCCAGCAGCCCCGGCGGACGGGCCAACGAGCAGTACTTC,CASSPGGRANEQYF
TRBV19,.,TRBJ1-5,.,TGTGCCAGTAGTCCCCGAAGGCGGAATTGGGCAGGTAATAGCAATCAGCCCCAGCATTTT,CASSPRRRNWAGNSNQPQHF